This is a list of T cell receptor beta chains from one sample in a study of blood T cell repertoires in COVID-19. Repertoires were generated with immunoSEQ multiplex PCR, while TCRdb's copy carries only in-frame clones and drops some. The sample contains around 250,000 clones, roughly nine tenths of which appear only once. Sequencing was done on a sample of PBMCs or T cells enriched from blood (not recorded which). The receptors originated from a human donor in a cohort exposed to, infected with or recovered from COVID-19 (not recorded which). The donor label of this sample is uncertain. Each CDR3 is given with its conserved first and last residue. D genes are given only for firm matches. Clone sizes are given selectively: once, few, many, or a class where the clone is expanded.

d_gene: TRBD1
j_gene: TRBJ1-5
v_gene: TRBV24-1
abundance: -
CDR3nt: TGTGCCACCAGCGCCGGGACAGGGGCCCGTAGAAGCAATCAGCCCCAGCATTTT
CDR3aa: CATSAGTGARRSNQPQHF

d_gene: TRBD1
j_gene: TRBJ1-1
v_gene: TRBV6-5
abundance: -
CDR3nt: TGTGCCAGCAGAACCGACAGGGGGCTCGCTGAAGCTTTCTTT
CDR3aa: CASRTDRGLAEAFF

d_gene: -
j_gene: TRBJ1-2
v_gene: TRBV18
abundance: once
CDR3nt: TGTGCCAGCTCACCAGGCGCCAGGAACTATGGCTACACCTTC
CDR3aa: CASSPGARNYGYTF

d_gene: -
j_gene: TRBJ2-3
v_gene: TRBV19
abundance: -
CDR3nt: TGTGCCAGTACTACGGAGAGCACAGATACGCAGTATTTT
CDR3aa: CASTTESTDTQYF

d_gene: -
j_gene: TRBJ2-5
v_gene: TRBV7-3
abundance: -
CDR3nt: TGTGCCAGCAGCCCGAGGGGTGGAGGGGAGACCCAGTACTTC
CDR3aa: CASSPRGGGETQYF

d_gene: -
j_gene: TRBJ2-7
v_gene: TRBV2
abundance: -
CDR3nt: TGTGCCAGCACGGCAGGCGACGAGCAGTACTTC
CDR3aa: CASTAGDEQYF

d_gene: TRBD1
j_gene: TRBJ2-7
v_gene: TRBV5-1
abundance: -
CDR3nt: TGCGCCAGCAACCTGGGACAGGGCACTTACGAGCAGTACTTC
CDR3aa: CASNLGQGTYEQYF

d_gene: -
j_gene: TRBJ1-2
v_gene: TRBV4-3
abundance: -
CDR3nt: TGCGCCAGCAGCCAAGGGCCGGCGGCTGGGTCAAGAACCTACTACACCTTC
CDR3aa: CASSQGPAAGSRTYYTF

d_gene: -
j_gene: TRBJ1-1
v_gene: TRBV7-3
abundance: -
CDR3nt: TGTGCCAGCAGCTTCTACTCGAACACTGAAGCTTTCTTT
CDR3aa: CASSFYSNTEAFF

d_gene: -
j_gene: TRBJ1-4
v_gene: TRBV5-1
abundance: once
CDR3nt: TGCGCCAGCAGCCCAACCCCCGAGGGGGGGACTAATGAAAAACTGTTTTTT
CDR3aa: CASSPTPEGGTNEKLFF

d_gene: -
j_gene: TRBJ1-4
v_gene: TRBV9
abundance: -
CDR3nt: TGTGCCAGCAGCCCCTCGACAGGCCTCGAGGAAAAACTGTTTTTT
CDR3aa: CASSPSTGLEEKLFF

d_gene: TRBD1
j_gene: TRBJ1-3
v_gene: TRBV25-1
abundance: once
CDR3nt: TGTGCCAGCGGGGGACAGGGCGAGACTGGAAACACCATATATTTT
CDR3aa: CASGGQGETGNTIYF

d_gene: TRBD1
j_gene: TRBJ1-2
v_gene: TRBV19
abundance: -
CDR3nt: TGTGCCAGTAGTCACCCCGGGACAGGGTCTGGCTACACCTTC
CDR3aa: CASSHPGTGSGYTF

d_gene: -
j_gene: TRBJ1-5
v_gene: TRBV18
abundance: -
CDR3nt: TGTGCCAGCTCACCACCGGGACTGAATCAGCCCCAGCATTTT
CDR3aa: CASSPPGLNQPQHF

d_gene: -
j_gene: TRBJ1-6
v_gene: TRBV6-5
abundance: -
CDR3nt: TGTGCCAGCAGTCGACAGTCTTATTCACCCCTCCACTTT
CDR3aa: CASSRQSYSPLHF

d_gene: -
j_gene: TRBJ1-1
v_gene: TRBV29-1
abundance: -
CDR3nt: TGCAGCGTCCGGGCAGGGGACACTGAAGCTTTCTTT
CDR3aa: CSVRAGDTEAFF

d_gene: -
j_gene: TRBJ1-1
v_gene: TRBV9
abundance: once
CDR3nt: TGTGCCAGCAGCCCAAAGGCGGCGGGGAACACTGAAGCTTTCTTT
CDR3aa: CASSPKAAGNTEAFF

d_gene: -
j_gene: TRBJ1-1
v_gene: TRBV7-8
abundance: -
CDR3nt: TGTGCCAGCAGCAACCGCACAGGGCGGAACACTGAAGCTTTCTTT
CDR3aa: CASSNRTGRNTEAFF

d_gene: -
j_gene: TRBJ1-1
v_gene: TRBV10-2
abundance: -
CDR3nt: TGCGCCAGCAGGTACAGGGCTGGCACTGAAGCTTTCTTT
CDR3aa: CASRYRAGTEAFF

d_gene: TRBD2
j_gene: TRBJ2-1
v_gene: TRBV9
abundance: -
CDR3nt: TGTGCCAGCAGCCGTCTAGCGGGGGCGTACAATGAGCAGTTCTTC
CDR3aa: CASSRLAGAYNEQFF

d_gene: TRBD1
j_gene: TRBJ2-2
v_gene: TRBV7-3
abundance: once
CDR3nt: TGTGCCAGCAGCAACAGGGGCGCAGGGGGCGGGGAGCTGTTTTTT
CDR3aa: CASSNRGAGGGELFF

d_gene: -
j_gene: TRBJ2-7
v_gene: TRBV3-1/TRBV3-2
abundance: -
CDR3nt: TGTGCCAGCAGCCAAGCAATGGGGCAGGGTTCCTACGAGCAGTACTTC
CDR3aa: CASSQAMGQGSYEQYF

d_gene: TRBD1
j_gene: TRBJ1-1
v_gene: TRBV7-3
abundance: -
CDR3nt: TGTGCCAGCAGCAACACAGGGGGGAACACTGAAGCTTTCTTT
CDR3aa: CASSNTGGNTEAFF

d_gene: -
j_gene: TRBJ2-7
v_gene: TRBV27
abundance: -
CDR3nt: TGTGCCAGCAGTGGGGCAGATCGTCTCTACGAGCAGTACTTC
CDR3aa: CASSGADRLYEQYF